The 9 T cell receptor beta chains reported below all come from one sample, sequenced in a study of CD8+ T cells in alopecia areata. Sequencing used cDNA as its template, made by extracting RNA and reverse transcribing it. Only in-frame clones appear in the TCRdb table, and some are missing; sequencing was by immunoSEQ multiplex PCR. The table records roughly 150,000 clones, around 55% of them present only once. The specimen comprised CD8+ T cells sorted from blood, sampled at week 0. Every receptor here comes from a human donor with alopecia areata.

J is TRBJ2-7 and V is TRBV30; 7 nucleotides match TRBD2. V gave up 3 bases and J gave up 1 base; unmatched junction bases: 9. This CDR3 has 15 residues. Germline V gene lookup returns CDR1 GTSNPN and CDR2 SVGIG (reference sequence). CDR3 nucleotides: TGTGCCTGGAGGCGGGGAGGGTGGGAGTCCTACGAGCAGTACTTC. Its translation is CAWRRGGWESYEQYF.

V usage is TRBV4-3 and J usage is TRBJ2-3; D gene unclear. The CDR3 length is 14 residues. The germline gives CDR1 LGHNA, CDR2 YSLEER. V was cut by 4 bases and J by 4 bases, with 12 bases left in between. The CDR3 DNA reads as TGCGCCAGCAGCCCGCGTAGGTCCGCAGATACGCAGTATTTT. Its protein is CASSPRRSADTQYF.

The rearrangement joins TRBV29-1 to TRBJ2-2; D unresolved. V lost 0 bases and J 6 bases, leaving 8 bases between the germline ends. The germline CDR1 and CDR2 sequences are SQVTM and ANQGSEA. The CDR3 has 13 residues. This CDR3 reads CSVEEGSPGELFF. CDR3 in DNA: TGCAGCGTTGAAGAGGGCAGCCCCGGGGAGCTGTTTTTT.

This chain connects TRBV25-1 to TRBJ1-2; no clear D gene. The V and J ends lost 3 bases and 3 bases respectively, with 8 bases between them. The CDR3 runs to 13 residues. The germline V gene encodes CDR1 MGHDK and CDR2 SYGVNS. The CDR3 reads CASSEAAHYGYTF. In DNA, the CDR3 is TGTGCCAGCAGTGAGGCAGCTCACTATGGCTACACCTTC.

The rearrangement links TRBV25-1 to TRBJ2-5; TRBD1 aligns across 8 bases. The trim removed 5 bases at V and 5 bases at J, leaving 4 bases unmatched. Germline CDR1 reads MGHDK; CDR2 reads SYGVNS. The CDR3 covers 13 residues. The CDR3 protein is CASSSGGGETQYF. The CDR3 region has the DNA TGTGCCAGCAGTTCAGGGGGCGGTGAGACCCAGTACTTC.

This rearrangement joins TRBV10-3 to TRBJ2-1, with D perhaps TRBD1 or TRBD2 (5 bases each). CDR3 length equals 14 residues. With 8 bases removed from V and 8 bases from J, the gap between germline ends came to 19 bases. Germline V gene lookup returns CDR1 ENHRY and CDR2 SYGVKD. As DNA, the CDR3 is TGTGCCATCGGGTCGGGACGGTGGATGGATGAGCAGTTCTTC. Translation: CAIGSGRWMDEQFF.

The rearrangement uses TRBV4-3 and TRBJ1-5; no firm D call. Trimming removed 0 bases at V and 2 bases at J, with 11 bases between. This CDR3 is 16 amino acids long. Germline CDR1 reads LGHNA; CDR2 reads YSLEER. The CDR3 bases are TGCGCCAGCAGCCAAGAGTGGGCTCGGGGCAATCAGCCCCAGCATTTT. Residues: CASSQEWARGNQPQHF.

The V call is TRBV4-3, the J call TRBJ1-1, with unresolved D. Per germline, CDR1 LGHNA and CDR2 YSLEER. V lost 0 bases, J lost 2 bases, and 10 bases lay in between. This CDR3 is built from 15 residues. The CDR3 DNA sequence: TGCGCCAGCAGCCAAGATTCCCCAGGAAACACTGAAGCTTTCTTT. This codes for CASSQDSPGNTEAFF.

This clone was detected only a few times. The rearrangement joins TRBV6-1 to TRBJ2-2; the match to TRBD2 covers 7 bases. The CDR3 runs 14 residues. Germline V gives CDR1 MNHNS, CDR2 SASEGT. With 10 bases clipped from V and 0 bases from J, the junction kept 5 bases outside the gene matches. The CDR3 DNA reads TGTGCCACCGAGCGGGGATCGAACACCGGGGAGCTGTTTTTT. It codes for CATERGSNTGELFF.